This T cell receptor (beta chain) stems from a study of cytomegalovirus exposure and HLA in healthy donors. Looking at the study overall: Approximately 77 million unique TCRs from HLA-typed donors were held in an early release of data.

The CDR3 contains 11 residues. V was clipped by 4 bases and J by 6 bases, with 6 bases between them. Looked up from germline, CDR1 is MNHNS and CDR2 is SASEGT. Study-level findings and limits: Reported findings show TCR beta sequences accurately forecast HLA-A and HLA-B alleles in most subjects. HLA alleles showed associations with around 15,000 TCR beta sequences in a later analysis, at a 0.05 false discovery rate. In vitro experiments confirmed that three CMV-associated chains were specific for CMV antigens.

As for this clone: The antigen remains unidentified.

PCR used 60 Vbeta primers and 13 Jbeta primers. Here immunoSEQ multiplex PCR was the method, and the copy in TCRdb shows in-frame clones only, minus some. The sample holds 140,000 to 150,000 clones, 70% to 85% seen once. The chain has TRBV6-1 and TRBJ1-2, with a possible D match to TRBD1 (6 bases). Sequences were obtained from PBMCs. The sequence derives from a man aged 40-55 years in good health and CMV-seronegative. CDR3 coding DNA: TGTGCCAGCAGTGGGACAGATGGCTACACCTTC. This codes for CASSGTDGYTF.